A single sample is the source of the 16 T cell receptor beta chains below, sequenced in a study of blood T cells in healthy people across ages. With a J-beta primer mix and a sample-barcoded 5' primer, a second PCR ran about 7 to 12 cycles. Each CDR3 protein gets one entry after TCRdb re-called the 5' RACE reads with MiXCR. Of about 800,000 distinct CDR3 sequences in the sample, more than 20% are singletons; the top ten hold more than 3%. These sequences were also reported in another study, on T cells of mothers and their children.

Sample: blood. The receptors shown here come from a boy under 18 in good health.

The sample holds a few counts of this clonotype. The chain couples TRBV6-6 to TRBJ2-1, with 11 nucleotides matching TRBD1. This CDR3 comprises 13 residues. V lost 11 bases to trimming and J lost 8 bases; unmatched junction nucleotides: 8. Germline values: CDR1 MNHNY, CDR2 SVGAGI (reference sequence). The CDR3 region has the DNA TGTGCCGCCGCCGGGACAGGGGGACATGAGCAGTTCTTC. It specifies CAAAGTGGHEQFF.

The chain combines TRBV6-4 with TRBJ2-2, with D possibly TRBD1 on 7 matching bases. CDR1 MRHNA and CDR2 SNTAGT come from the germline V gene. This CDR3 has 21 residues. V was shortened by 5 bases and J by 0 bases, with 28 bases between the two germline ends. CDR3 region: CASSNTLNRGTIAANTGELFF. The CDR3 region has the DNA TGTGCCAGCAGTAACACGTTAAACAGGGGAACGATAGCGGCGAACACCGGGGAGCTGTTTTTT.

The rearrangement uses TRBV25-1 and TRBJ2-5; no firm D call. Germline V gives CDR1 MGHDK, CDR2 SYGVNS. The V end lost 0 bases, the J end lost 4 bases, and 9 bases lay between the germline ends. The CDR3 extends over 14 amino acids. The CDR3 coding sequence is TGTGCCAGCAGTGAATATCCCGGCGGAGAGACCCAGTACTTC. Encoded protein: CASSEYPGGETQYF.

V usage is TRBV11-3 and J usage is TRBJ2-4, with D hard to call. This CDR3 region has 16 residues. CDR1 and CDR2 (germline): SGHNT, YENEEA. Trimming left V 5 bases short and J 0 bases short, with 14 bases between. The CDR3, as DNA: TGTGCCAGCAGCCCACGCACTCGAAGAGCCAAAAACATTCAGTACTTC. This gives the protein CASSPRTRRAKNIQYF.

The chain is built from TRBV5-1 and TRBJ2-4; no clear D gene. Germline CDR1 reads SGHRS; CDR2 reads YFSETQ. The CDR3 length is 15 residues. V lost 0 bases and J lost 6, with 13 bases in between. For the CDR3, the DNA is TGCGCCAGCAGCTTGGATGGGGATCCCACAAACATTCAGTACTTC. It is translated as CASSLDGDPTNIQYF.

This chain uses TRBV29-1 with TRBJ2-6; perhaps TRBD2 as D (6 bases). CDR3 length: 15 residues. Trimming took 5 bases from V and 0 from J, leaving 11 bases between them. The germline V gene has CDR1 SQVTM and CDR2 ANQGSEA. This CDR3 is CSVYPRGSGANVLTF. CDR3 coding DNA: TGCAGCGTTTACCCGCGGGGCTCTGGGGCCAACGTCCTGACTTTC.

This clonotype was recorded a few times. The genes are TRBV20-1 and TRBJ2-5; TRBD1 is a possible D gene (6 bases). Germline CDR1 is DFQATT and CDR2 is SNEGSKA (reference sequence). This CDR3 contains 13 residues. Trimming shortened V by 2 bases and J by 2 bases, and 9 bases separated the two germline ends. In nucleotides, the CDR3 is TGCAGTGCTAGAAAGACAGGACAAGAGACCCAGTACTTC. It is translated as CSARKTGQETQYF.

The rearrangement joins TRBV6-5 to TRBJ1-3; D may be TRBD1 (6 bases). Germline CDR1 is MNHEY and CDR2 is SVGAGI. Trimming pared 5 bases from V and 4 bases from J, leaving 9 bases between. This CDR3 spans 13 amino acids. CDR3 protein: CASSGGVGNTIYF. CDR3 DNA: TGTGCCAGCAGTGGGGGCGTCGGAAACACCATATATTTT.

The V call is TRBV20-1, the J call TRBJ2-5; no definite D call. Judging by the DNA end, TRBJ2-7 fits better; the J call may be wrong. Germline-derived CDR1 and CDR2 are DFQATT and SNEGSKA (reference sequence). The CDR3 is 14 residues long. The CDR3 loop is CSARDPYSSYEQYF. CDR3 sequence (DNA): TGCAGTGCTAGAGATCCATACAGCTCCTACGAGCAGTACTTC.

The rearrangement joins TRBV7-2 to TRBJ2-5; D remains unclear. Trimming removed 3 bases at V and 8 bases at J, with 13 bases between. The V gene's germline CDR1 is SGHTA and CDR2 FQGNSA. This CDR3 is built from 13 residues. This chain's CDR3 is CASSFWPEGTQYF. In nucleotides, the CDR3 is TGTGCCAGCAGCTTTTGGCCCGAAGGTACCCAGTACTTC.

This clonotype was observed a handful of times. This chain links TRBV6-1 with TRBJ2-7; 12 bases fit TRBD2. Germline lookup yields CDR1 MNHNS and CDR2 SASEGT. The CDR3 has 17 residues. J lost 5 bases, V lost 6 bases, and 14 bases had no gene match. The CDR3 loop is CASRAHQPSGRANEQYF. The CDR3, as DNA: TGTGCCAGCAGAGCCCATCAGCCTAGCGGGAGGGCGAACGAGCAGTACTTC.

This chain connects TRBV12-3 or TRBV12-4 to TRBJ1-2; 7 nucleotides line up with TRBD1. V lost 0 bases and J lost 8; bases outside the gene matches: 6. This CDR3 is 14 amino acids long. The CDR3 DNA reads as TGTGCCAGCAGTTTAGCAGGGGGCGGTCTAGGCTACACCTTC. Its protein product is CASSLAGGGLGYTF.

The rearrangement joins TRBV4-2 to TRBJ2-2; no clear D gene. This CDR3 has 15 amino acids. Germline V gene lookup returns CDR1 LGHNA and CDR2 YNFKEQ. V was shortened by 6 bases and J by 1 base, with 12 bases between the two germline ends. CDR3 nucleotide sequence: TGTGCCAGCAGACCCGGCGCAGGGAACACCGGGGAGCTGTTTTTT. Protein: CASRPGAGNTGELFF.

At least ten counts were recorded for this clonotype. V gene TRBV3-1 combines with J gene TRBJ2-5; 8 bases are shared with TRBD2. The J call may be mistaken, given a closer DNA end match to TRBJ2-7. Germline loops: CDR1 LGHDT, CDR2 YNNKEL (reference sequence). The CDR3 is 14 residues long. The CDR3 sequence: CASSPGAGVYEQYF. The DNA for the CDR3 is TGTGCCAGCAGCCCAGGAGCGGGAGTTTACGAGCAGTACTTC.

Of note for this clonotype: The junction does not match germline at one end; this may be a read error. V is TRBV24-1 and J is TRBJ2-1; 13 bases are shared with TRBD2. This CDR3 contains 15 residues. Per germline, CDR1 KGHDR and CDR2 SFDVKD. The CDR3: CATSDSGTSGNERFF. In DNA, the CDR3 is TGTGCCACCAGTGATTCGGGGACTAGCGGGAATGAGCGGTTCTTC.

Only a few counts were recorded for this clonotype. The chain is built from TRBV12-3 or TRBV12-4 and TRBJ2-7, with unresolved D. V was clipped by 3 bases and J by 2 bases, with 14 bases between them. The CDR3 consists of 15 residues. CDR3 sequence: CASSFGRGATYEQYF. CDR3 sequence (DNA): TGTGCCAGCAGTTTTGGTAGAGGAGCCACCTACGAGCAGTACTTC.